This is a list of T cell receptor beta chains from one sample in a study of blood T cells in healthy people across ages. TCRdb used MiXCR to reprocess the 5' RACE reads, holding one entry per CDR3 protein. Among around 1,100,000 distinct CDR3 sequences listed, more than 30% were seen once. Specimen: blood. All receptors derive from a man between 18 and 29 years old in good health. Both conserved end residues are part of each CDR3. Each record gives: clone size, D gene, V gene, J gene, CDR3 DNA, CDR3 protein. A D gene is named only where the DNA matches it firmly. The size entry is marked missing in some rows and otherwise reads once, few, many or a size class.

>once|NA|TRBV20-1|TRBJ1-1
TGCAGTGCCGAGCTCCCCGGCCGGAACACTGAAGCTTTCTTT
CSAELPGRNTEAFF
>NA|TRBD1|TRBV10-3|TRBJ1-2
TGTGCCATCAGGCCACTCGACAGGGAATATGGCTACACCTTC
CAIRPLDREYGYTF
>NA|NA|TRBV20-1|TRBJ1-4
TGCAGTGCCATTGGACAGACTAATGAAAAACTGTTTTTT
CSAIGQTNEKLFF
>NA|NA|TRBV4-3|TRBJ1-1
TGCGCCAGCAGCCACGGTGGAACATGGGCCACAAACACTGAAGCTTTCTTT
CASSHGGTWATNTEAFF
>few|NA|TRBV29-1|TRBJ2-7
TGCAGCGTTGAGGGGGCTGTTAGCTGCTACGAGCAGTACTTC
CSVEGAVSCYEQYF
>NA|NA|TRBV12-3/TRBV12-4|TRBJ2-3
TGTGCCAGCAGTTTTACAAGGGGGAGGGTAGATACGCAGTATTTT
CASSFTRGRVDTQYF
>NA|NA|TRBV29-1|TRBJ1-2
TGCGGCACCCATGGGAACGCGGATGGCTACACCTTC
CGTHGNADGYTF
>few|NA|TRBV20-1|TRBJ1-5
TGCAGTGAGGGGATTAGCAATCAGCCCCAGCATTTT
CSEGISNQPQHF
>NA|NA|TRBV27|TRBJ2-3
TGTGCCAGCAGTGCCGGGGCTAGGCACACAGATACGCAGTATTTT
CASSAGARHTDTQYF
>NA|TRBD1|TRBV20-1|TRBJ2-2
TGCAGTGCTAGAAGGGACAGGCAGACCGGGGAGCTGTTTTTT
CSARRDRQTGELFF
>few|TRBD2|TRBV4-2|TRBJ2-5
TGTGCCAGCAGCCAAGGACTAGCGGGGGGGCTGGAAGAGACCCAGTACTTC
CASSQGLAGGLEETQYF
>NA|NA|TRBV20-1|TRBJ1-6
TGCAGTGCTAGAAAGGGAGACAATAATTCACCCCTCCACTTT
CSARKGDNNSPLHF
>NA|NA|TRBV6-5|TRBJ1-1
TGTGCCAGCAGTTACCCGGAGGGGACGGCTTTCTTT
CASSYPEGTAFF
>NA|NA|TRBV4-3|TRBJ1-1
TGCGCCAGCAGCATACAGACAGCGGTGAACACTGAAGCTTTCTTT
CASSIQTAVNTEAFF
>NA|NA|TRBV11-2|TRBJ1-2
TGTGCCAGCAGCTTCACACCCGGGACCACGGATTATGGCTACACCTTC
CASSFTPGTTDYGYTF
>NA|NA|TRBV25-1|TRBJ2-1
TGTGCCAGCAGTCGGGGCAAATCCTACAATGAGCAGTTCTTC
CASSRGKSYNEQFF
>NA|TRBD2|TRBV7-4|TRBJ2-3
TGTGCCAGCAGCTTAGAAAGGAGCGGGGGGCCCCCAGATACGCAGTATTTT
CASSLERSGGPPDTQYF